The sequence of this TCR beta chain was determined in a study of T cells in Graves' hyperthyroidism and ophthalmopathy. RNA transcripts yielded amplified TCR beta CDR3 regions. HTBI primers were employed in a first-round RT-PCR of the TCR CDR3. TCRdb re-derived calls from the multiplex PCR reads in MiXCR, one entry per CDR3 protein. The sample gives fewer than 450,000 distinct CDR3 sequences, about a sixth of which show up once; approximately 33% is in the top ten. This CDR3 contains 14 residues. V was clipped by 6 bases and J by 0 bases; unmatched bases: 3. This clonotype was seen many times. This chain links TRBV12-3 or TRBV12-4 with TRBJ2-3; TRBD2 matches at 7 bases. The source material was blood. The source of this sequence is a woman aged 30 to 39 with Graves' hyperthyroidism that later progressed to Graves' ophthalmopathy. The CDR3 sequence is CASRDGGSTDTQYF. The DNA of the CDR3 is TGTGCCAGCAGAGACGGGGGGAGCACAGATACGCAGTATTTT.